The T cell receptor (beta chain) described here comes from a study of T cell repertoires in cytomegalovirus infection. A few counts support this clonotype. TCRdb reprocessed the reads via MiXCR and lists one record per CDR3 protein. The sample yields around 630,000 distinct CDR3 sequences, more than 20% seen once. With 3 bases clipped from V and 3 bases from J, the junction kept 9 bases outside the gene matches. The CDR3 spans 16 residues. Germline CDR1 reads SGHKS; CDR2 reads YYEKEE (reference sequence). Sequencing was carried out using CD8+ T cells from PBMCs. The clonotype comes from a human donor in good health (CMV status not recorded). Some clones in this sample may be carry-over from other donors' samples. V usage is TRBV5-5 and J usage is TRBJ2-3, with 8 bases identical to TRBD1. The chain's CDR3 is CASSYRSGTGTDTQYF. The CDR3 coding sequence is TGTGCCAGCAGCTATAGATCCGGGACAGGAACAGATACGCAGTATTTT.